The 6 T cell receptor beta chains below come from one sample, sequenced in a study of blood T cell repertoires in COVID-19. Clones were sequenced by immunoSEQ multiplex PCR, and TCRdb holds only the in-frame ones, with some missing. This table holds 200,000 to 300,000 clones, around 80% found once. Source material: peripheral blood. The source is a human donor in a cohort sampled during active COVID-19.

This rearrangement joins TRBV7-9 to TRBJ1-1, with a possible D match to TRBD1 (6 bases). The V gene lost 5 bases and the J gene lost 1 base, with 11 bases spanning the gap. Germline V gives CDR1 SEHNR, CDR2 FQNEAQ (reference sequence). The CDR3 is 14 residues long. The CDR3 protein is CASSPGRGNTEAFF. The CDR3, as DNA: TGTGCCAGCAGCCCCGGCAGGGGGAACACTGAAGCTTTCTTT. The full variable domain, in which reference TRBV7-9 and TRBJ1-1 provide the parts outside the CDR3, is DTGVSQNPRHKITKRGQNVTFRCDPISEHNRLYWYRQTLGQGPEFLTYFQNEAQLEKSRLLSDRFSAERPKGSFSTLEIQRTEQGDSAMYLCASSPGRGNTEAFFGQGTRLTVV.

A remark on this clone: A read error may explain this, as a much larger clone is one base away. This rearrangement joins TRBV2 to TRBJ2-3; 9 bases fit TRBD1. This CDR3 comprises 14 residues. Germline V gives CDR1 SNHLY, CDR2 FYNNEI. J lost 1 base, V lost 5 bases, and 1 base had no gene match. CDR3 nucleotide sequence: TGTGCCAGCAGTTACAGGGGGCGCACAGATACGCAGTATTTT. It yields the protein CASSYRGRTDTQYF.

The sample holds one count of this clone. V usage is TRBV15 and J usage is TRBJ2-7; 9 bases are shared with TRBD2. Looked up from germline, CDR1 is LNHNV and CDR2 is YYDKDF (reference sequence). V was pared by 2 bases and J by 3 bases, with 8 bases of the junction left unmatched. The length of the CDR3 is 16 residues. The CDR3 nucleotides are TGTGCCACCAGCAGAACCATAGCGGGAGTCAACTACGAGCAGTACTTC. This codes for CATSRTIAGVNYEQYF. The complete variable domain, with remaining parts taken from reference TRBV15 and TRBJ2-7, reads DAMVIQNPRYQVTQFGKPVTLSCSQTLNHNVMYWYQQKSSQAPKLLFHYYDKDFNNEADTPDNFQSRRPNTSFCFLDIRSPGLGDTAMYLCATSRTIAGVNYEQYFGPGTRLTVT.

The chain links TRBV5-4 to TRBJ2-1, with TRBD2 matching 7 bases. Germline V gene lookup returns CDR1 SGHNT and CDR2 YYREEE (reference sequence). J gave up 9 bases and V 2 bases, and 8 bases lay outside the gene matches. This CDR3 comprises 14 residues. The CDR3 coding sequence is TGTGCCAGCAGCTTCGGCGGGGGTCCCCCTGAGCAGTTCTTC. Translated: CASSFGGGPPEQFF.

The chain has TRBV13 and TRBJ2-5; 12 positions match TRBD2. The CDR3 is 19 amino acids. Germline values: CDR1 PRHDT, CDR2 FYEKMQ (reference sequence). The V and J ends lost 2 bases and 6 bases, in that order; junction bases with no gene match: 16. CDR3 nucleotide sequence: TGTGCCAGCAGCTTATGGACTAGCGGGACAAACCCCGATGTAAAGACCCAGTACTTC. Translation: CASSLWTSGTNPDVKTQYF.

The chain links TRBV20-1 to TRBJ2-3; 8 nucleotides agree with TRBD1. V lost 3 bases to trimming and J lost 3 bases; unmatched junction nucleotides: 5. CDR1 DFQATT and CDR2 SNEGSKA come from the germline V gene (reference sequence). The CDR3 spans 14 residues. The CDR3, as DNA: TGCAGTGCTAGTACGGGACAGGTTACAGATACGCAGTATTTT. Translating it yields CSASTGQVTDTQYF.